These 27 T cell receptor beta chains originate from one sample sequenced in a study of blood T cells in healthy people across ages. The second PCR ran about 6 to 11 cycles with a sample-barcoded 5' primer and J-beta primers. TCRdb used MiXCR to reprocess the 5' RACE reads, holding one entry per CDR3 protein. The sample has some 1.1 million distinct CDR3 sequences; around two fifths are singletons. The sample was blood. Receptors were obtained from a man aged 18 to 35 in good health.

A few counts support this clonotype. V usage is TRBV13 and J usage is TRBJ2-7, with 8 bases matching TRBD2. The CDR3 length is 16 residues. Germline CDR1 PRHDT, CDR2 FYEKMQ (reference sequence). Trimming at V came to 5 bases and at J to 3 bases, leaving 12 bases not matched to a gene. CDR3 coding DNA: TGTGCCAGCAGCCCCTCCTCGGGGGGGCCAATCTACGAGCAGTACTTC. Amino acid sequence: CASSPSSGGPIYEQYF.

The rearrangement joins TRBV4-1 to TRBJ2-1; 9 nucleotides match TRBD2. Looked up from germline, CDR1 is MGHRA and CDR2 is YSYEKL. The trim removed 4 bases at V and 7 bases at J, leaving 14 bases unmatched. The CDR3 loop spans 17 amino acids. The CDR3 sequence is CASSPNWVRGGVNEQFF. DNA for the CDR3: TGCGCCAGCAGCCCAAATTGGGTGCGGGGGGGCGTGAATGAGCAGTTCTTC.

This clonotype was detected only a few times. The CDR3 protein is CASSPPGQGGDTQYF. The CDR3 DNA is TGTGCCAGCAGCCCCCCTGGACAGGGGGGAGATACGCAGTATTTT. The chain recombines TRBV7-2 with TRBJ2-3; 10 bases fit TRBD1. CDR1 is SGHTA, CDR2 FQGNSA, per germline. The CDR3 spans 15 residues. V lost 5 bases, J lost 5 bases, and 7 bases stayed unmatched.

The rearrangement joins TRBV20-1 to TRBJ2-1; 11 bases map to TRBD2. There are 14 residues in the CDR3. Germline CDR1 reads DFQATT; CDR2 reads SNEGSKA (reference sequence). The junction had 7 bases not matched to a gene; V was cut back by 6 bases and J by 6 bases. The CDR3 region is CSAISGGAGNEQFF. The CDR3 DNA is TGCAGTGCAATTAGCGGGGGGGCGGGCAATGAGCAGTTCTTC.

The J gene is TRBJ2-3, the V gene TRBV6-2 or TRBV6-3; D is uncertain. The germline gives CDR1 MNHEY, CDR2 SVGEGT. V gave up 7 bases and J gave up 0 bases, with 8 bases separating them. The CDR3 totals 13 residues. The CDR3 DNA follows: TGTGCCAGCAATAGCAGAAGCACAGATACGCAGTATTTT. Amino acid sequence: CASNSRSTDTQYF.

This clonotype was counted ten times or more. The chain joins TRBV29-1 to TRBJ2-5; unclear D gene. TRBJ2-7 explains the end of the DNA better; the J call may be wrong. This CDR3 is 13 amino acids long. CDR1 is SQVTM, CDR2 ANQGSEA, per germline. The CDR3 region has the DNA TGCAGCGTTGAAGATGGGGTAACGTTCGAGCAGTACTTC. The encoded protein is CSVEDGVTFEQYF.

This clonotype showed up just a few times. In DNA, the CDR3 is TGTGCCAGCAGCACGACTAGCGGGGTGAACACCGGGGAGCTGTTTTTT. This translates into CASSTTSGVNTGELFF. The chain recombines TRBV14 with TRBJ2-2, with 11 bases lining up with TRBD2. The junction had 3 bases not matched to a gene; V was cut back by 5 bases and J by 1 base. CDR3 length: 16 residues. CDR1 is SGHDN and CDR2 is FVKESK in the germline V gene.

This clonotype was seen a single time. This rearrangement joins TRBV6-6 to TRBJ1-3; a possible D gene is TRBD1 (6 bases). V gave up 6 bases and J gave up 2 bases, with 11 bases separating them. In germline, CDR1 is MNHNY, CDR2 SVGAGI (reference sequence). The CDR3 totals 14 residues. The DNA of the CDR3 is TGTGCCAGCAGCGACAGGCTAGCTGGAAACACCATATATTTT. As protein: CASSDRLAGNTIYF.

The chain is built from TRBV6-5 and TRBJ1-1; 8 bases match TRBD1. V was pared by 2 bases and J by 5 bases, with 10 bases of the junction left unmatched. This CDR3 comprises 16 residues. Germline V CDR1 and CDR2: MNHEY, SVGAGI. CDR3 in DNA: TGTGCCAGCAGTTACACAAGGGACAGGAAAGGGACTGAAGCTTTCTTT. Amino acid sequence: CASSYTRDRKGTEAFF.

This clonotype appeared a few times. The CDR3 sequence is CASSFPRGGNQPQHF. The CDR3 DNA sequence: TGTGCCAGCAGTTTCCCCAGGGGAGGCAATCAGCCCCAGCATTTT. The chain recombines TRBV28 with TRBJ1-5; a possible D gene is TRBD1 (6 bases). The CDR3 totals 15 residues. Trimming left V 3 bases short and J 2 bases short, with 11 bases between. Germline V gene lookup returns CDR1 MDHEN and CDR2 SYDVKM.

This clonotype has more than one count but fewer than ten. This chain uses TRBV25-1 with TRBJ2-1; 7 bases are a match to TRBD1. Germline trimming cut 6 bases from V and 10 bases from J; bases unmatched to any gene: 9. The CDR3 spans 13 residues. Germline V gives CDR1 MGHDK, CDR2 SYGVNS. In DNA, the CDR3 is TGTGCCAGCAGGGCAACCGGGACAGACGAGCAGTTCTTC. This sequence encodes CASRATGTDEQFF. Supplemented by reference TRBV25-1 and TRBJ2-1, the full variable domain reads EADIYQTPRYLVIGTGKKITLECSQTMGHDKMYWYQQDPGMELHLIHYSYGVNSTEKGDLSSESTVSRIRTEHFPLTLESARPSHTSQYLCASRATGTDEQFFGPGTRLTVL.

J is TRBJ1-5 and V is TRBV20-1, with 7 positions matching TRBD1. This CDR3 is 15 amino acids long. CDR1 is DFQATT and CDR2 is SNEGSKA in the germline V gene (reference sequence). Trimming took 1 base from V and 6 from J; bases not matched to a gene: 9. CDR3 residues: CSARGRQGSRQPQHF. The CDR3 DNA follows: TGCAGTGCTAGAGGTCGACAGGGATCACGTCAGCCCCAGCATTTT.

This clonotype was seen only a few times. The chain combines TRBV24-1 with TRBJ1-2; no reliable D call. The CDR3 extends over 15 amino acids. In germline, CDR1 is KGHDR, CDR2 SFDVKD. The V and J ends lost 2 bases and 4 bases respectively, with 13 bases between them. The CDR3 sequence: CATSDSSTPSYGYTF. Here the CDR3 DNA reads TGTGCCACCAGTGATTCCTCGACACCTAGCTATGGCTACACCTTC.

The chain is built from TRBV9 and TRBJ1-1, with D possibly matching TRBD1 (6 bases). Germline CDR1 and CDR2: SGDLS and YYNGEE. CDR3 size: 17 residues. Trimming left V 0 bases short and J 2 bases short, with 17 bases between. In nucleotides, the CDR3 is TGTGCCAGCAGCGTAGTTGGAGGGGGGACGCCTAACACTGAAGCTTTCTTT. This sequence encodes CASSVVGGGTPNTEAFF.

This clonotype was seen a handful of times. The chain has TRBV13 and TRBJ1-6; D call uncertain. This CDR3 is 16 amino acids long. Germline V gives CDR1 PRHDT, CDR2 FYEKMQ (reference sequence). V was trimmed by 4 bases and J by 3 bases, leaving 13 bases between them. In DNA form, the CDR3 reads TGTGCCAGCAGCTCTGCCCCAGTTGGCTATAATTCACCCCTCCACTTT. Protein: CASSSAPVGYNSPLHF.

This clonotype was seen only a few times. The CDR3 nucleotides read TGTGCCAGCAGCCAAGGGTCAGCCTATGGCTACACCTTC. Translated: CASSQGSAYGYTF. The genes are TRBV2 and TRBJ1-2; no firm D call. Germline V CDR1 and CDR2: SNHLY, FYNNEI. This CDR3 comprises 13 residues. The germline V and J ends were trimmed by 6 bases and 4 bases, with 12 bases remaining between them.

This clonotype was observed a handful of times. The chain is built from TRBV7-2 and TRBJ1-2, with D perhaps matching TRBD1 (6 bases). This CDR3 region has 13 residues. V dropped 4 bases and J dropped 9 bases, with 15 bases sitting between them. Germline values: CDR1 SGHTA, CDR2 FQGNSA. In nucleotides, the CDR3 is TGTGCCAGCAGCTCTAGGACAGATAGGAGCTACACCTTC. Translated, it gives CASSSRTDRSYTF.

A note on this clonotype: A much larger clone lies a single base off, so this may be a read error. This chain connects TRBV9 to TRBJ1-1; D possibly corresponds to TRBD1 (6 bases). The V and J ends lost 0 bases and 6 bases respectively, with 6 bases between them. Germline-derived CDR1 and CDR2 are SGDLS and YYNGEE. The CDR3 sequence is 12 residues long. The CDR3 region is CASSVEGAEAFF. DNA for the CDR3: TGTGCCAGCAGCGTAGAGGGGGCTGAAGCTTTCTTT.

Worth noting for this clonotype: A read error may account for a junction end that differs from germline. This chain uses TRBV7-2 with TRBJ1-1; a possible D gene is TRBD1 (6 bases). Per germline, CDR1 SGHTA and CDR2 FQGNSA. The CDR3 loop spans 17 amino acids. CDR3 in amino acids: CAGSPWGAPGRNTEAFF. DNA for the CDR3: TGTGCCGGCAGCCCCTGGGGGGCGCCGGGACGGAACACTGAAGCTTTCTTT.

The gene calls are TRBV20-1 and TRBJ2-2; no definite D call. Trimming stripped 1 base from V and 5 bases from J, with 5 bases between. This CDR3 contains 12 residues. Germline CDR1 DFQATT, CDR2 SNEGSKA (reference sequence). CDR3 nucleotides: TGCAGTGCTAGAGGACCGACCGGGGAGCTGTTTTTT. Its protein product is CSARGPTGELFF.

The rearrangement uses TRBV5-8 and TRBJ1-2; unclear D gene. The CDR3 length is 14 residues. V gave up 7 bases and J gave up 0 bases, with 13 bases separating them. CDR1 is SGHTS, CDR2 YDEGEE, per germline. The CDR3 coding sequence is TGTGCCAGCGGCGTGATCAGAACTAACTATGGCTACACCTTC. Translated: CASGVIRTNYGYTF.

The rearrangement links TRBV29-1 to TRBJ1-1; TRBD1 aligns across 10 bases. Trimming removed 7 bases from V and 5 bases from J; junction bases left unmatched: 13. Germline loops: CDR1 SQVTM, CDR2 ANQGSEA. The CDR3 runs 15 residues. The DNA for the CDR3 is TGCAGCGCCCCGGGACAGGGGAGAGGAGGGACTGAAGCTTTCTTT. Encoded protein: CSAPGQGRGGTEAFF. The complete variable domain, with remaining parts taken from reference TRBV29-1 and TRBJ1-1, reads SAVISQKPSRDICQRGTSLTIQCQVDSQVTMMFWYRQQPGQSLTLIATANQGSEATYESGFVIDKFPISRPNLTFSTLTVSNMSPEDSSIYLCSAPGQGRGGTEAFFGQGTRLTVV.

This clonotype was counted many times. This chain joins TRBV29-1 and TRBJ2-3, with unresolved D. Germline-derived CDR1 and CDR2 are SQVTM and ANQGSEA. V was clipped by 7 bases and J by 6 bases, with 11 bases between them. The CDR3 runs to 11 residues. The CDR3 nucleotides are TGCAGCGCCTATGGCCCGGATACGCAGTATTTT. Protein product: CSAYGPDTQYF.

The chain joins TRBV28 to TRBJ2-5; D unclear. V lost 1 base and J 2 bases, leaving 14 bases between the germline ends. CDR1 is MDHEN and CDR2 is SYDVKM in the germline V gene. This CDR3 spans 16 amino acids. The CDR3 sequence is CASSLSDTPWQETQYF. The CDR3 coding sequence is TGTGCCAGCAGTTTATCGGATACCCCTTGGCAAGAGACCCAGTACTTC.

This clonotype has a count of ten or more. This CDR3 is CASSLMDNTEAFF. As DNA, the CDR3 is TGCGCCAGCAGCTTGATGGATAACACTGAAGCTTTCTTT. The chain is built from TRBV5-1 and TRBJ1-1; D is unresolved. Germline V gene data show CDR1 as SGHRS and CDR2 as YFSETQ. The CDR3 is 13 residues long. V was shortened by 1 base and J by 2 bases, with 6 bases between the two germline ends.

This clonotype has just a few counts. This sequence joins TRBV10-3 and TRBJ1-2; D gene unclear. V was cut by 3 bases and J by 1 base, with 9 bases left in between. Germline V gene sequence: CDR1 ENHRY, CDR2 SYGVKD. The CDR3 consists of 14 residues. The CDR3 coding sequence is TGTGCCATCAGTGATGCAAGGCATAACTATGGCTACACCTTC. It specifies CAISDARHNYGYTF.

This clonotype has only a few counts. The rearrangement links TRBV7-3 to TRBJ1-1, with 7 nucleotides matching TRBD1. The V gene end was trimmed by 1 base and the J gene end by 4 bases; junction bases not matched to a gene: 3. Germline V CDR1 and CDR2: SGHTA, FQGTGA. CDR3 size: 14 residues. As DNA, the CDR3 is TGTGCCAGCAGCTTAAACCGGGACAGCACTGAAGCTTTCTTT. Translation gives CASSLNRDSTEAFF. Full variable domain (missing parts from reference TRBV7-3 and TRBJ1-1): GAGVSQTPSNKVTEKGKYVELRCDPISGHTALYWYRQSLGQGPEFLIYFQGTGAADDSGLPNDRFFAVRPEGSVSTLKIQRTERGDSAVYLCASSLNRDSTEAFFGQGTRLTVV.